The rows below give T cell receptor beta chains drawn from one sample of a study of CD8+CD57+ T cells in acquired aplastic anemia. TCRdb re-derived calls from the reads in MiXCR, one entry per CDR3 protein. The data hold roughly 150,000 distinct CDR3 sequences, with roughly 50% observed a single time. The source material was sorted CD4+, CD8+, or CD8+CD57+ T cells (not recorded which) from PBMCs. Receptor source: a human donor with aplastic anemia. Each CDR3 is given with its conserved first and last residue. A D gene is named only where the DNA matches it firmly. Clone size is stated in some rows and not others, as once, few, many or a class when expanded.

>TRBD2|once|16|TRBJ2-3|TRBV9
CASSVAVAGKVDTQYF
TGTGCCAGCAGCGTAGCGGTAGCGGGAAAGGTCGATACGCAGTATTTT
>TRBD1|-|16|TRBJ2-1|TRBV19
CASSLRTGGFYNEQFF
TGTGCCAGTAGTCTAAGGACAGGGGGGTTCTACAATGAGCAGTTCTTC
>-|-|15|TRBJ2-5|TRBV5-5
CTSSSQGPAGETQYF
TGTACCAGCAGCTCACAGGGTCCAGCCGGGGAGACCCAGTACTTC
>-|-|16|TRBJ2-7|TRBV25-1
CASSVGTPPGSYEQYF
TGTGCCAGTAGCGTAGGGACTCCACCGGGCTCCTACGAGCAGTACTTC
>-|many|15|TRBJ2-2|TRBV4-3
CASSQDLRGTGELFF
TGCGCCAGCAGCCAAGACCTCAGGGGCACCGGGGAGCTGTTTTTT
>-|-|13|TRBJ1-2|TRBV2
CASSWGPNYGYTF
TGTGCCAGCAGTTGGGGGCCTAACTATGGCTACACCTTC
>-|once|12|TRBJ2-7|TRBV4-1
CASSQVFNEQYF
TGCGCCAGCAGCCAAGTTTTCAACGAGCAGTACTTC
>TRBD2|-|15|TRBJ2-7|TRBV19
CASSARLAGTYEQYF
TGTGCCAGTAGTGCAAGACTAGCGGGCACCTACGAGCAGTACTTC
>-|-|13|TRBJ1-2|TRBV20-1
CSARAPRDDGYTF
TGCAGTGCTAGAGCACCGAGGGATGATGGCTACACCTTC
>TRBD2|many|19|TRBJ2-2|TRBV5-1
CASSYMTSGGTRGTGELFF
TGCGCCAGCAGCTACATGACTAGCGGGGGTACACGGGGCACCGGGGAGCTGTTTTTT
>-|-|13|TRBJ1-2|TRBV19
CASSIEREYGYTF
TGTGCCAGTAGTATAGAAAGGGAGTATGGCTACACCTTC
>-|-|15|TRBJ2-3|TRBV11-1
CAGSLLGHSTDTQYF
TGTGCCGGCAGCTTGCTGGGACACAGCACAGATACGCAGTATTTT
>-|-|13|TRBJ1-5|TRBV7-9
CASSAIQGQPQHF
TGTGCCAGCAGCGCCATCCAGGGGCAGCCCCAGCATTTT
>-|-|13|TRBJ2-2|TRBV7-6
CASRPKNTGELFF
TGTGCCAGCAGACCGAAGAACACCGGGGAGCTGTTTTTT
>TRBD1|-|15|TRBJ2-7|TRBV7-4
CASSYPTGQGTEQYF
TGTGCCAGCTCGTACCCAACCGGACAGGGGACCGAGCAGTACTTC
>-|-|13|TRBJ1-2|TRBV29-1
CSVEDPGSYGYTF
TGCAGCGTTGAAGATCCGGGGTCTTATGGCTACACCTTC
>TRBD1|-|14|TRBJ1-3|TRBV2
CASSRDRGGNTIYF
TGTGCCAGCAGCCGGGACAGGGGTGGAAACACCATATATTTT
>-|-|15|TRBJ2-7|TRBV20-1
CSARPLQRQGNEQYF
TGCAGTGCTAGACCACTGCAAAGGCAGGGGAACGAGCAGTACTTC
>-|few|17|TRBJ1-1|TRBV11-1
CASSPPPGVGGNTEAFF
TGTGCCAGCAGCCCCCCCCCCGGGGTGGGAGGGAACACTGAAGCTTTCTTT
>-|-|13|TRBJ2-5|TRBV18
CASSPQKGETQYF
TGTGCCAGCTCACCGCAAAAGGGGGAGACCCAGTACTTC
>TRBD2|-|13|TRBJ2-7|TRBV20-1
CSASGTSDHEQYF
TGCAGTGCTAGTGGAACTAGCGACCACGAGCAGTACTTC
>-|few|13|TRBJ1-2|TRBV2
CASTGPGNYGYTF
TGTGCCAGCACTGGTCCAGGGAACTATGGCTACACCTTC
>-|few|11|TRBJ2-5|TRBV6-2/TRBV6-3
CASSFAETQYF
TGTGCCAGCAGTTTCGCGGAGACCCAGTACTTC
>-|few|16|TRBJ2-7|TRBV7-3
CASSFLAGRGQDEQYF
TGTGCCAGCAGCTTCCTTGCGGGAAGGGGGCAGGACGAGCAGTACTTC
>-|few|12|TRBJ1-2|TRBV2
CASSETGYGYTF
TGTGCCAGCAGTGAGACGGGGTATGGCTACACCTTC
>-|many|14|TRBJ2-3|TRBV5-1
CASSTRTGTDTQYF
TGCGCCAGCAGCACCCGGACAGGCACAGATACGCAGTATTTT
>TRBD2|-|17|TRBJ2-1|TRBV19
CASSARTSGFEDNEQFF
TGTGCCAGTAGTGCTAGGACTAGCGGGTTTGAGGACAATGAGCAGTTCTTC
>TRBD1|-|15|TRBJ2-5|TRBV11-3
CASSQGQGLGETQYF
TGTGCCAGCAGCCAGGGACAGGGACTTGGGGAGACCCAGTACTTC